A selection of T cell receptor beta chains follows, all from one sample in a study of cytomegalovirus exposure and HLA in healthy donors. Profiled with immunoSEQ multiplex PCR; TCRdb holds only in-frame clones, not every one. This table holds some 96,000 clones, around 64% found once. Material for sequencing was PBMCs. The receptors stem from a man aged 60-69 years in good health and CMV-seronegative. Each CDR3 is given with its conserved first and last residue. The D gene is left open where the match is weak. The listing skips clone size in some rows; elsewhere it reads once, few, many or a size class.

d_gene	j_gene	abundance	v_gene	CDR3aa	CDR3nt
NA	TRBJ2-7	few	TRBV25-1	CASSESVADLSEQYF	TGTGCCAGCAGTGAATCGGTAGCGGACCTCTCAGAGCAGTACTTC
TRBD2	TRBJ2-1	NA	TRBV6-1	CASSGGLAGDNEQFF	TGTGCCAGCAGTGGAGGACTAGCGGGAGACAATGAGCAGTTCTTC
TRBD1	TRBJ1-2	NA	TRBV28	CASSPGTGGYYGYTF	TGTGCCAGCAGTCCAGGGACAGGGGGGTACTATGGCTACACCTTC
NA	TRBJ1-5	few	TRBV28	CASRLWTGNQPQHF	TGTGCCAGCAGACTATGGACAGGCAATCAGCCCCAGCATTTT
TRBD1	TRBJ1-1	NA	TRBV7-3	CASSWGQENTEAFF	TGTGCCAGCAGCTGGGGACAGGAGAACACTGAAGCTTTCTTT
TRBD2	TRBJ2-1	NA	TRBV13	CASRSLAGEPDRGEQFF	TGTGCCAGCAGATCACTAGCGGGAGAGCCCGATCGGGGTGAGCAGTTCTTC
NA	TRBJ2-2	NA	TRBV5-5	CASSLNREYGELFF	TGTGCCAGCAGCTTGAACAGGGAATACGGGGAGCTGTTTTTT
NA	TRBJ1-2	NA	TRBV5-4	CASSNDRMGHTF	TGTGCCAGCAGCAATGACAGGATGGGCCACACCTTC
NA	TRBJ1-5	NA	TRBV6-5	CASSPRQDNQPQHF	TGTGCCAGCAGCCCCAGACAGGACAATCAGCCCCAGCATTTT
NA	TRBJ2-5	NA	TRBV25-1	CASSEGTFGETQYF	TGTGCCAGCAGTGAAGGAACCTTCGGGGAGACCCAGTACTTC
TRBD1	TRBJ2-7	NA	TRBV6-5	CASSSGTGRYEQYF	TGTGCCAGCAGTTCCGGGACAGGGAGGTACGAGCAGTACTTC
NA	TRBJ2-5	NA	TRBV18	CASSDRVGGGETQYF	TGTGCCAGCTCAGATAGGGTCGGCGGAGGAGAGACCCAGTACTTC
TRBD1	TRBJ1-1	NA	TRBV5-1	CASSLGGNRGTTDTEAFF	TGCGCCAGCAGCTTGGGAGGAAACAGGGGGACTACGGACACTGAAGCTTTCTTT
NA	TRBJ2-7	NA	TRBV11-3	CASSSPGRGRDEQYF	TGTGCCAGCAGTTCACCTGGGCGGGGACGGGACGAGCAGTACTTC
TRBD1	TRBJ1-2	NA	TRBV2	CASSTTGGSNYGYTF	TGTGCCAGCAGCACCACAGGGGGTTCTAACTATGGCTACACCTTC
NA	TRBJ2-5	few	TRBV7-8	CASSKASVLETQYF	TGTGCCAGCAGCAAGGCTAGCGTACTGGAGACCCAGTACTTC
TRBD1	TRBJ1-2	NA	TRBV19	CASSLGQGGYGYTF	TGTGCCAGTAGTTTGGGACAGGGGGGCTATGGCTACACCTTC
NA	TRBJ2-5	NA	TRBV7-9	CASSLTQETQYF	TGTGCCAGCAGCTTAACTCAAGAGACCCAGTACTTC
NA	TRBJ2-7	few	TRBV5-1	CASSFTSQVGEQYF	TGCGCCAGCAGCTTCACAAGTCAGGTAGGCGAGCAGTACTTC
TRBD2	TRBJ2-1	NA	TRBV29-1	CSVGGEGRTYNEQFF	TGCAGCGTGGGGGGGGAGGGGAGGACCTACAATGAGCAGTTCTTC
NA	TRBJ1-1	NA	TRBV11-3	CASNSLGQMNTEAFF	TGTGCCAGCAACTCCCTGGGGCAGATGAACACTGAAGCTTTCTTT
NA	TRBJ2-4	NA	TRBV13	CASSSRLGVGSIQYF	TGTGCCAGCAGCTCCCGATTAGGGGTTGGTAGCATTCAGTACTTC
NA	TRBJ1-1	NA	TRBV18	CASSPIPQGITEAFF	TGTGCCAGCTCACCAATACCCCAGGGGATCACTGAAGCTTTCTTT
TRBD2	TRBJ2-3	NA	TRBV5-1	CASSRERETLTDTQYF	TGCGCCAGCAGCCGAGAGCGGGAGACCCTCACAGATACGCAGTATTTT
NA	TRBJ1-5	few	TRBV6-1	CASSEGGNSNQPQHF	TGTGCCAGCAGCGAGGGGGGGAATAGCAATCAGCCCCAGCATTTT
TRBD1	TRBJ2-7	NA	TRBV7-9	CASSLAQGDYEQYF	TGTGCCAGCAGCTTAGCCCAGGGGGACTACGAGCAGTACTTC